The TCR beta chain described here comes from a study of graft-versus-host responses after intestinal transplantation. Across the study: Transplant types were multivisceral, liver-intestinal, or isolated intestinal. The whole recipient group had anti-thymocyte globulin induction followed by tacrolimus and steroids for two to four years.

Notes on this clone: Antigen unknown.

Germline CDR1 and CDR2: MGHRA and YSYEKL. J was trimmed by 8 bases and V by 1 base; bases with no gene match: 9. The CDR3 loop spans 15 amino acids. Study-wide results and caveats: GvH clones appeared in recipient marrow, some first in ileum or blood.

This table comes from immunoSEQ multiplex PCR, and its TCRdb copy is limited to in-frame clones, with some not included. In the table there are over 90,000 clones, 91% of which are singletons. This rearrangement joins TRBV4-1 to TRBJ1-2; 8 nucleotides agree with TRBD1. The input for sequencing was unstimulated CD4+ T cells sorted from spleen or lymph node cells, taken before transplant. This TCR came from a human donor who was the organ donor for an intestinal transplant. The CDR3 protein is CASSQGSQGAKGYTF. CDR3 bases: TGCGCCAGCAGCCAAGGTAGCCAGGGGGCTAAGGGCTACACCTTC.